The next 8 T cell receptor beta chains were all read from a single sample in a study of cytomegalovirus exposure and HLA in healthy donors. Vbeta (60) and Jbeta (13) primers were used in the PCR. Generated by immunoSEQ multiplex PCR, the TCRdb table keeps only in-frame clones and is missing some. The sample yields 110,000 to 150,000 clones, almost 80% seen once. The sequenced sample consisted of PBMCs. Receptors were obtained from a woman in her twenties or thirties in good health and CMV-seronegative.

The rearrangement links TRBV4-3 to TRBJ2-7, with 7 bases lining up with TRBD1. The CDR3 runs to 15 residues. Germline V gives CDR1 LGHNA, CDR2 YSLEER. The junction had 8 bases not matched to a gene; V was cut back by 4 bases and J by 2 bases. The CDR3 reads CASSRQTGDTYEQYF. The CDR3 nucleotides are TGCGCCAGCAGCCGGCAAACAGGGGATACCTACGAGCAGTACTTC.

The chain has TRBV19 and TRBJ1-2, with 8 nucleotides matching TRBD1. CDR1 is LNHDA, CDR2 SQIVND, per germline (reference sequence). The ends lost 5 bases at V and 4 bases at J; junction bases unmatched: 9. The CDR3 has 15 amino acids. CDR3 sequence (DNA): TGTGCCAGTAGTGGGAGGTCAGGGGGCCTCTATGGCTACACCTTC. It encodes CASSGRSGGLYGYTF.

V and J are TRBV5-4 and TRBJ1-1; D not certain. The CDR3 runs 15 residues. From germline, CDR1 is SGHNT and CDR2 YYREEE (reference sequence). The V and J ends lost 4 bases and 3 bases respectively, with 16 bases between them. This chain's CDR3 is CASSASDGGDTEAFF. Written as DNA, the CDR3 is TGTGCCAGCAGCGCCTCGGACGGCGGGGACACTGAAGCTTTCTTT.

With respect to this clone: Other nucleotide sequences in the sample specify the same CDR3. The rearrangement uses TRBV27 and TRBJ1-1; tentative D call: TRBD1 (6 bases). The CDR3 has 14 amino acids. Trimming left V 6 bases short and J 2 bases short, with 13 bases between. CDR1 MNHEY and CDR2 SMNVEV come from the germline V gene (reference sequence). The DNA for the CDR3 is TGTGCCAGCAGCCTGTTGGGGGCAAACACTGAAGCTTTCTTT. Translation gives CASSLLGANTEAFF.

V and J are TRBV19 and TRBJ1-1; maybe TRBD1 (6 bases). The CDR3 loop spans 14 amino acids. Germline V gene data show CDR1 as LNHDA and CDR2 as SQIVND (reference sequence). Trimming took off 0 bases at V and 2 bases at J, with 7 bases between the two ends. CDR3 protein: CASSIEGTNTEAFF. In DNA, the CDR3 is TGTGCCAGTAGTATAGAGGGGACAAACACTGAAGCTTTCTTT.

V gene TRBV7-8 combines with J gene TRBJ1-2; D remains unclear. CDR1 is SGHVS and CDR2 is FQNEAQ in the germline V gene. The CDR3 is made up of 14 amino acids. V was pared by 5 bases and J by 4 bases, with 14 bases between. The CDR3 loop is CASSRYTDSYGYTF. The CDR3 region has the DNA TGTGCCAGCAGCAGATACACCGACTCCTATGGCTACACCTTC.

The V and J genes are TRBV5-4 and TRBJ1-1; no clear D. Germline CDR1 is SGHNT and CDR2 is YYREEE (reference sequence). The V end lost 0 bases, the J end lost 4 bases, and 7 bases lay between the germline ends. The CDR3 totals 13 residues. DNA for the CDR3: TGTGCCAGCAGCTTGGATGGGCCCACTGAAGCTTTCTTT. It encodes CASSLDGPTEAFF.

The chain is built from TRBV18 and TRBJ2-7, with D perhaps TRBD1 (6 bases). Germline V gene sequence: CDR1 KGHSH, CDR2 LQKENI. V lost 3 bases to trimming and J lost 4 bases, with 13 bases between them. CDR3 length: 14 residues. The CDR3 protein is CASSPYGQLYEQYF. The DNA for the CDR3 is TGTGCCAGCTCACCCTATGGACAGCTTTACGAGCAGTACTTC.